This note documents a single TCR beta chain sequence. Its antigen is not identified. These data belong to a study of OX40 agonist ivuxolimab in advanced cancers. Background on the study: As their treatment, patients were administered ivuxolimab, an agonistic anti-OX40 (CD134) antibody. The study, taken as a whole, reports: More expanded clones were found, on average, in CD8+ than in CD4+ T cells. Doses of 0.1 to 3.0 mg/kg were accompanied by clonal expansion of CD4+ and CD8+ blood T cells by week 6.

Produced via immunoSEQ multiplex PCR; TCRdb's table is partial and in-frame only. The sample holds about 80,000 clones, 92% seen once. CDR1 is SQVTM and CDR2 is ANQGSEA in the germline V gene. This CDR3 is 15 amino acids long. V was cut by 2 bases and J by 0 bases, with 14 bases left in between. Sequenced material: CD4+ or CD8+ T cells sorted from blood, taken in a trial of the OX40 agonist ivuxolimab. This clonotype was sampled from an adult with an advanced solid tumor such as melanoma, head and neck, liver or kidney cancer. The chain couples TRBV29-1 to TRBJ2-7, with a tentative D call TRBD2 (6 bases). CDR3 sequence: CSVETVAESSYEQYF. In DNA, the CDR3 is TGCAGCGTTGAAACGGTAGCGGAGAGCTCCTACGAGCAGTACTTC.